A single sample is the source of the 19 T cell receptor beta chains below, sequenced in a study of response to subunit inactivated influenza vaccine. From the RT-PCR reads, TCRdb called clonotypes with MiXCR, one entry per CDR3 protein. The data contain approximately 290,000 distinct CDR3 sequences, about 20% of them singletons. Sequencing used PBMCs from blood, obtained approximately 20 months after vaccination. All receptors come from a man between 45 and 75 years old who received an inactivated influenza vaccine.

This clonotype appeared once. V gene TRBV5-6 combines with J gene TRBJ1-1; no clear D gene. Looked up from germline, CDR1 is SGHDT and CDR2 is YYEEEE. The CDR3 runs to 14 residues. The V and J ends lost 2 bases and 1 base respectively, with 9 bases between them. The CDR3 sequence is CASSLYRKNTEAFF. CDR3 in DNA: TGTGCCAGCAGCTTATACAGAAAGAACACTGAAGCTTTCTTT. Together with reference TRBV5-6 and TRBJ1-1, the CDR3 gives the full variable domain: DAGVTQSPTHLIKTRGQQVTLRCSPKSGHDTVSWYQQALGQGPQFIFQYYEEEERQRGNFPDRFSGHQFPNYSSELNVNALLLGDSALYLCASSLYRKNTEAFFGQGTRLTVV.

In its sample, this clonotype was seen a few times. V and J are TRBV11-3 and TRBJ2-3; maybe TRBD1 (5 bases). V was pared by 2 bases and J by 0 bases, with 9 bases between. Looked up from germline, CDR1 is SGHNT and CDR2 is YENEEA. The CDR3 covers 15 residues. CDR3 in DNA: TGTGCCAGCAGCTTAAACAGGTTTAGCACAGATACGCAGTATTTT. It encodes CASSLNRFSTDTQYF. Supplemented by reference TRBV11-3 and TRBJ2-3, the full variable domain reads EAGVVQSPRYKIIEKKQPVAFWCNPISGHNTLYWYLQNLGQGPELLIRYENEEAVDDSQLPKDRFSAERLKGVDSTLKIQPAELGDSAVYLCASSLNRFSTDTQYFGPGTRLTVL.

On this clonotype: The germline gene is not matched at one end of the junction; a read error may be the cause. The V and J genes are TRBV4-3 and TRBJ2-5, with a tentative D call TRBD1 (5 bases). The germline V gene has CDR1 LGHNA and CDR2 YSLEER. The length of the CDR3 is 13 residues. The CDR3 region has the DNA TGCGCCAGCAGCCAGGGGCTAATGGAGACCAAGTACTTC. Encoded protein: CASSQGLMETKYF.

This clonotype was seen many times. The chain combines TRBV7-2 with TRBJ2-3; D is unresolved. The CDR3 length is 11 residues. Germline-derived CDR1 and CDR2 are SGHTA and FQGNSA. Deletions cut 6 bases from V and 3 bases from J, with 4 bases between. The CDR3 bases are TGTGCCAGCAGGGAGACAGATACGCAGTATTTT. Residues: CASRETDTQYF.

The chain carries TRBV7-2 and TRBJ2-1; TRBD2 agrees at 10 bases. V shed 2 bases, J shed 8 bases, and the junction held 9 bases outside the gene matches. Germline values: CDR1 SGHTA, CDR2 FQGNSA. This CDR3 has 16 amino acids. The CDR3 sequence: CASSLFAAGGQHEQFF. The CDR3 DNA reads TGTGCCAGCAGCTTATTTGCAGCGGGGGGGCAGCATGAGCAGTTCTTC.

The rearrangement joins TRBV29-1 to TRBJ2-1, with 7 positions matching TRBD2. The CDR3 extends over 14 amino acids. Germline V gene sequence: CDR1 SQVTM, CDR2 ANQGSEA. V shed 4 bases, J shed 4 bases, and the junction held 7 bases outside the gene matches. For the CDR3, the DNA is TGCAGCGTTGTTCCCCTAGCGGTATACAATGAGCAGTTCTTC. Amino acids: CSVVPLAVYNEQFF.

This clonotype was detected a few times. The J gene is TRBJ1-5, the V gene TRBV4-2; maybe TRBD1 (6 bases). The V and J ends lost 1 base and 1 base respectively, with 14 bases between them. The CDR3 loop spans 17 amino acids. The germline V gene has CDR1 LGHNA and CDR2 YNFKEQ. The CDR3 is CASSQGVRGYSNQPQHF. The CDR3 DNA sequence: TGTGCCAGCAGCCAAGGGGTCAGGGGTTACAGCAATCAGCCCCAGCATTTT.

This clonotype was counted between two and nine times. V gene TRBV20-1 combines with J gene TRBJ1-1; possible D gene TRBD1, 5 bases. With 6 bases removed from V and 2 bases from J, the gap between germline ends came to 22 bases. CDR3 length: 16 amino acids. Germline V lookup: CDR1 DFQATT, CDR2 SNEGSKA (reference sequence). The CDR3 nucleotides read TGCAGTGCAACAGAGGGGAGGAGGATCTTTAACACTGAAGCTTTCTTT. It specifies CSATEGRRIFNTEAFF.

This chain links TRBV5-1 with TRBJ1-1; TRBD1 is a possible D gene (5 bases). This CDR3 spans 18 amino acids. V shed 2 bases and J shed 3 bases, with 23 bases lying between them. Germline V gene data show CDR1 as SGHRS and CDR2 as YFSETQ. The DNA of the CDR3 is TGCGCCAGCAGCTTCCCTCCGGGGCCCAGGGCGGGGGACACTGAAGCTTTCTTT. Protein product: CASSFPPGPRAGDTEAFF.

This clonotype has more than one count but fewer than ten. This chain links TRBV30 with TRBJ1-4; TRBD1 aligns across 10 bases. The V gene end was trimmed by 2 bases and the J gene end by 7 bases; junction bases not matched to a gene: 7. Germline loops: CDR1 GTSNPN, CDR2 SVGIG (reference sequence). The length of the CDR3 is 15 residues. CDR3 region: CAWSRTGQGFEKLFF. For the CDR3, the DNA is TGTGCCTGGAGTAGAACGGGACAGGGGTTTGAAAAACTGTTTTTT.

V gene TRBV11-2 combines with J gene TRBJ2-1; no clear D. Trimming shortened V by 1 base and J by 10 bases, and 11 bases separated the two germline ends. The germline gives CDR1 SGHAT, CDR2 FQNNGV. CDR3 size: 13 residues. Here the CDR3 reads CASSLAHGPEQFF. As DNA, the CDR3 is TGTGCCAGCAGCTTAGCCCACGGCCCGGAGCAGTTCTTC.

This clonotype was seen a few times. This chain links TRBV18 with TRBJ1-3; D not resolved. Germline lookup yields CDR1 KGHSH and CDR2 LQKENI. V was cut by 5 bases and J by 0 bases, with 11 bases left in between. CDR3 length equals 15 residues. In nucleotides, the CDR3 is TGTGCCAGCTCATTAGCCGGAGACTCTGGAAACACCATATATTTT. Its protein is CASSLAGDSGNTIYF.

Many counts were recorded for this clonotype. The rearrangement joins TRBV4-1 to TRBJ1-5; the match to TRBD1 covers 7 bases. Germline loops: CDR1 MGHRA, CDR2 YSYEKL. The CDR3 runs to 15 residues. The V and J ends lost 4 bases and 0 bases, in that order; junction bases with no gene match: 3. The CDR3 DNA is TGCGCCAGCAGCCCGGGACAGAGTAGCAATCAGCCCCAGCATTTT. Protein sequence: CASSPGQSSNQPQHF.

The J gene is TRBJ2-5, the V gene TRBV6-5, with D maybe TRBD2 (6 bases). V dropped 2 bases and J dropped 9 bases, with 16 bases sitting between them. The CDR3 extends over 14 amino acids. CDR1 and CDR2 from the germline V gene are MNHEY and SVGAGI. CDR3 coding DNA: TGTGCCAGCAGTTACCGGGACCGGAGGGAGGCCCAGTACTTC. It codes for CASSYRDRREAQYF.

This clonotype was observed many times. The rearrangement links TRBV27 to TRBJ2-2; D not certain. Deletions cut 2 bases from V and 2 bases from J, with 12 bases between. Germline CDR1 reads MNHEY; CDR2 reads SMNVEV (reference sequence). CDR3 length: 16 residues. CDR3 DNA sequence: TGTGCCAGCAGTTTAAGTCTCCGGCCTAACACCGGGGAGCTGTTTTTT. It specifies CASSLSLRPNTGELFF.

The chain combines TRBV5-4 with TRBJ1-4; a weak D match, TRBD1 (5 bases). Deletions cut 5 bases from V and 10 bases from J, with 21 bases between. The CDR3 is 15 amino acids. Looked up from germline, CDR1 is SGHNT and CDR2 is YYREEE (reference sequence). The CDR3: CASREDRDLGGKLFF. The CDR3 DNA sequence: TGTGCCAGCAGGGAAGACCGGGACCTCGGGGGAAAACTGTTTTTT.

The table lists this clonotype with a few counts. The genes are TRBV6-1 and TRBJ2-3; maybe TRBD1 (5 bases). This CDR3 has 14 amino acids. Trimming removed 10 bases from V and 0 bases from J, with 14 bases in between. Germline loops: CDR1 MNHNS, CDR2 SASEGT. As DNA, the CDR3 is TGTGCCACGGCTCTCCAGGGCAGCACAGATACGCAGTATTTT. The encoded protein is CATALQGSTDTQYF.

The chain employs TRBV14 and TRBJ2-3; 7 nucleotides agree with TRBD2. V was pared by 4 bases and J by 5 bases, with 12 bases of the junction left unmatched. This CDR3 contains 16 residues. Germline assignment: CDR1 SGHDN and CDR2 FVKESK. The CDR3 sequence is CASSLFGGRGGDTQYF. The CDR3 nucleotides are TGTGCCAGCAGCCTTTTTGGCGGGAGAGGAGGAGATACGCAGTATTTT.

This clonotype was counted a few times. The genes are TRBV5-1 and TRBJ1-1, with D hard to call. This CDR3 region has 14 residues. Germline V lookup: CDR1 SGHRS, CDR2 YFSETQ. Trimming left V 1 base short and J 1 base short, with 8 bases between. CDR3 DNA sequence: TGCGCCAGCAGCTTGTTGTGGGGGAACACTGAAGCTTTCTTT. Encoded protein: CASSLLWGNTEAFF.